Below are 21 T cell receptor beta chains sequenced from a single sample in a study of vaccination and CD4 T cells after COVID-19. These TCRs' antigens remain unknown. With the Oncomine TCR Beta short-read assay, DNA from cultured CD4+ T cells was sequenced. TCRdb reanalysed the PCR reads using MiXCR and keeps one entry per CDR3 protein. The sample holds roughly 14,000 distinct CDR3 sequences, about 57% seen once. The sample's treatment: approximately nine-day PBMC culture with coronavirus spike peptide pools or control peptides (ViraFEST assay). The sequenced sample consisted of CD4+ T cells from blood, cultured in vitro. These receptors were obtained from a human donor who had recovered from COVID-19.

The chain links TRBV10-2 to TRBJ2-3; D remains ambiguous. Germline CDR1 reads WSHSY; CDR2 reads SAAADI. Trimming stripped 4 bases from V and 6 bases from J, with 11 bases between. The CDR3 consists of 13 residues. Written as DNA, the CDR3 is TGCGCCAGCAGTGTTGGCGCCCGGGATACGCAGTATTTT. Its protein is CASSVGARDTQYF.

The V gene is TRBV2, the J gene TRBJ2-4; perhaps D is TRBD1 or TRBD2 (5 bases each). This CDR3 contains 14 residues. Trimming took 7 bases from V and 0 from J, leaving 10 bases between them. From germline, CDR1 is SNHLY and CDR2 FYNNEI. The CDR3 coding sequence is TGTGCCAGCACGAGGGGTTTAGCCAAAAACATTCAGTACTTC. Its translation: CASTRGLAKNIQYF.

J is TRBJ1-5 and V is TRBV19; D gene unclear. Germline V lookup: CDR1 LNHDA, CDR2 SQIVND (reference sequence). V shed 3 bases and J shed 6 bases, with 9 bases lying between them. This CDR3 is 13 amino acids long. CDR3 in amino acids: CASSIKTGQPQHF. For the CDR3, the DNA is TGTGCCAGTAGTATCAAAACGGGTCAGCCCCAGCATTTT. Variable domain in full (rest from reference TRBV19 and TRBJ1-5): DGGITQSPKYLFRKEGQNVTLSCEQNLNHDAMYWYRQDPGQGLRLIYYSQIVNDFQKGDIAEGYSVSREKKESFPLTVTSAQKNPTAFYLCASSIKTGQPQHFGDGTRLSIL.

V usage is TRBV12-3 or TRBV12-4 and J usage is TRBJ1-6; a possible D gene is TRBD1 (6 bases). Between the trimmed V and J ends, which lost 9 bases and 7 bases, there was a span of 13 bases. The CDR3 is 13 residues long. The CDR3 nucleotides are TGTGCCAGTAGTACAGGGTGGAATTCACCCCTCCACTTT. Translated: CASSTGWNSPLHF.

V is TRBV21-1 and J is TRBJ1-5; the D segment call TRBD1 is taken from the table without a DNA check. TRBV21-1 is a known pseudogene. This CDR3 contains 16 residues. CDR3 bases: TGTGCCAGCAGCAAAGCCCCCCGAGGTGATATGATGGCCCAGCATTTT. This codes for CASSKAPRGDMMAQHF.

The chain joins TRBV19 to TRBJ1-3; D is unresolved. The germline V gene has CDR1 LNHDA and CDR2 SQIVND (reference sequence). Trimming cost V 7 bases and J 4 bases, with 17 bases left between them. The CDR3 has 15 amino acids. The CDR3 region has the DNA TGTGCCAGTACCCCTTATCCCGGAACGGGAAACACCATATATTTT. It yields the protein CASTPYPGTGNTIYF.

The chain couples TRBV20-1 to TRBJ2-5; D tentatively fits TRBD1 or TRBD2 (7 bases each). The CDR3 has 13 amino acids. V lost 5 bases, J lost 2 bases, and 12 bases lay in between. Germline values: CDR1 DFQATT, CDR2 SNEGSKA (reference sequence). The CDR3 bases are TGCAGTGCTCAGGGGGGGGTACAAGAGACCCAGTACTTC. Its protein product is CSAQGGVQETQYF.

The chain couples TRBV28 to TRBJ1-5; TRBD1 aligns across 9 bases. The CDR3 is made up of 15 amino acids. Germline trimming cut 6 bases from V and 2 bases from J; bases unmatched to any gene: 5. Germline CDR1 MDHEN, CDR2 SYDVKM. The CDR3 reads CASRGRDRGNQPQHF. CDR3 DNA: TGTGCCAGCAGAGGACGGGACAGGGGCAATCAGCCCCAGCATTTT.

The CDR3 sequence is CASSEAVLAGAHEQYF. Here the CDR3 DNA reads TGTGCCAGCAGTGAAGCGGTCCTAGCGGGGGCCCACGAGCAGTACTTC. The chain combines TRBV6-1 with TRBJ2-7; 10 bases align to TRBD2. Losses at the gene ends were 0 bases for V and 5 bases for J; bases not matched to a gene: 7. Germline-derived CDR1 and CDR2 are MNHNS and SASEGT. This CDR3 is built from 16 residues.

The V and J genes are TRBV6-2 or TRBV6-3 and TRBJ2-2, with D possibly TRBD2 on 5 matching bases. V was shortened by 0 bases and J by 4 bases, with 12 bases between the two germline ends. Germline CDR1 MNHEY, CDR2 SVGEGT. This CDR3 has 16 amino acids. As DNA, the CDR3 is TGTGCCAGCAGTTACTCCCGGACTTCAGTCACCGGGGAGCTGTTTTTT. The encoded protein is CASSYSRTSVTGELFF.

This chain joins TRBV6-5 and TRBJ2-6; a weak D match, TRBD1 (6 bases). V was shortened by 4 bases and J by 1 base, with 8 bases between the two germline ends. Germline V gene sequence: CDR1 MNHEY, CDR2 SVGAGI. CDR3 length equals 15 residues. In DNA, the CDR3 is TGTGCCAGCAGTTCCACAGGGTCTGGGGCCAACGTCCTGACTTTC. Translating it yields CASSSTGSGANVLTF.

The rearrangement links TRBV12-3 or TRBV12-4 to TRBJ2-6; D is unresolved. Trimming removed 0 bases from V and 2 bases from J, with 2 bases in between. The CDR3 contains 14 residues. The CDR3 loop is CASSLAAGANVLTF. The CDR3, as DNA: TGTGCCAGCAGTTTAGCTGCTGGGGCCAACGTCCTGACTTTC.

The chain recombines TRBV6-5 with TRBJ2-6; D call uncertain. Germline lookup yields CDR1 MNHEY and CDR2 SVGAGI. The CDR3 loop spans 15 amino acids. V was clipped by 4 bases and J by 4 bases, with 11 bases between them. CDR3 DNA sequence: TGTGCCAGCAGTTTCGCAGGTACCGGGGCCAACGTCCTGACTTTC. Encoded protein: CASSFAGTGANVLTF.

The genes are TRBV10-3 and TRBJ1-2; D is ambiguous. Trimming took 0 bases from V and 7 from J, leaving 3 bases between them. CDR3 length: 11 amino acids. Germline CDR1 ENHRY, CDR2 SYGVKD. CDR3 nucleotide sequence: TGTGCCATCAGTGAGTCTACTGGCTACACCTTC. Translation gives CAISESTGYTF.

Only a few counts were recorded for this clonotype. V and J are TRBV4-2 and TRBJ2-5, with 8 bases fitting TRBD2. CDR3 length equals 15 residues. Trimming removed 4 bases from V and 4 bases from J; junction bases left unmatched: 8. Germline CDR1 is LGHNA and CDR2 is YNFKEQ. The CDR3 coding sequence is TGTGCCAGCAGCCGGGCTCCCGCGGGAGGAGAGACCCAGTACTTC. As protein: CASSRAPAGGETQYF.

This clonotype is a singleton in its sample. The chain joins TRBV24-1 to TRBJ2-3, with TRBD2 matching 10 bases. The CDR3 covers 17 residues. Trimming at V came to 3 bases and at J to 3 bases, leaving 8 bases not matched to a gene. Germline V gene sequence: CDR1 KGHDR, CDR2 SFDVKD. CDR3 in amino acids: CATSDPLAGVRTDTQYF. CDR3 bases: TGTGCCACCAGTGATCCTCTAGCGGGAGTAAGGACAGATACGCAGTATTTT.

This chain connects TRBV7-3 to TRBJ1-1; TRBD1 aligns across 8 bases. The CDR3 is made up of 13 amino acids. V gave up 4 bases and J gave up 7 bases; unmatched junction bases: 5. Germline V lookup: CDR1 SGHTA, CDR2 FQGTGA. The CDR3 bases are TGTGCCAGCAGCTCCACAGGGGGAGGTGAAGCTTTCTTT. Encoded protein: CASSSTGGGEAFF.

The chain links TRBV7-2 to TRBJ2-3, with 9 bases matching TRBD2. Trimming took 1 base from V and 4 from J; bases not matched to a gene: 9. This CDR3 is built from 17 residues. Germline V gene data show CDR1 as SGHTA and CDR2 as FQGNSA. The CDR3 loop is CASSLDRWRGGPDTQYF. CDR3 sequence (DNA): TGTGCCAGCAGCTTAGACCGATGGCGGGGGGGCCCAGATACGCAGTATTTT.

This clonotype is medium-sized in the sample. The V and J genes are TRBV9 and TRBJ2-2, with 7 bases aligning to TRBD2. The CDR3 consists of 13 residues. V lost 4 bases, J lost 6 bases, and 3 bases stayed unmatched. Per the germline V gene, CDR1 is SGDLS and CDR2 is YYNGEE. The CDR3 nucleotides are TGTGCCAGCAGCCCTCTAGCGGCCGGGGAGCTGTTTTTT. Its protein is CASSPLAAGELFF.

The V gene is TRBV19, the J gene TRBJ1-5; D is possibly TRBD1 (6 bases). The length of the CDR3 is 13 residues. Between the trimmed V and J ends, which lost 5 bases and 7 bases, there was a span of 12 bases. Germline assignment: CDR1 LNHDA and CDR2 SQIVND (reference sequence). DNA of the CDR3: TGTGCCAGTAGTCGACAGGATGGACAGCCCCAGCATTTT. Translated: CASSRQDGQPQHF.

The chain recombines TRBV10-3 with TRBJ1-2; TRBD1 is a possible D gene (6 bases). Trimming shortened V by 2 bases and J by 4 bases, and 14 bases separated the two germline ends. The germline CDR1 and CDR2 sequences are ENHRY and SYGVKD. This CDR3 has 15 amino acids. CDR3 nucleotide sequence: TGTGCCATCAGTGAGGGGGGCTCGGACGGCTATGGCTACACCTTC. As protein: CAISEGGSDGYGYTF.